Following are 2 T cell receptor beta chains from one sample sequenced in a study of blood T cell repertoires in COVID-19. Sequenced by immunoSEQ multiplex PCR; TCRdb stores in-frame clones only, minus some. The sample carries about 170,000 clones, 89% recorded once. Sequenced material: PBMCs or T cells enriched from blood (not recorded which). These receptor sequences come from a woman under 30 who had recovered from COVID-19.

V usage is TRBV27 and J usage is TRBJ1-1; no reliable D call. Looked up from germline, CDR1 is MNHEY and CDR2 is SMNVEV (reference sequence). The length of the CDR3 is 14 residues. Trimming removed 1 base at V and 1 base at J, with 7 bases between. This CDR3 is CASSLFSRNTEAFF. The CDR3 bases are TGTGCCAGCAGTTTATTCTCCAGGAACACTGAAGCTTTCTTT.

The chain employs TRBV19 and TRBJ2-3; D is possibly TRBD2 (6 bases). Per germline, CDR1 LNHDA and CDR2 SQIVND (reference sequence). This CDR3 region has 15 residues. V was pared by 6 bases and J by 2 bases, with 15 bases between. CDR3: CASSESGWLTDTQYF. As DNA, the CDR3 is TGTGCCAGTAGCGAAAGCGGGTGGCTCACAGATACGCAGTATTTT.